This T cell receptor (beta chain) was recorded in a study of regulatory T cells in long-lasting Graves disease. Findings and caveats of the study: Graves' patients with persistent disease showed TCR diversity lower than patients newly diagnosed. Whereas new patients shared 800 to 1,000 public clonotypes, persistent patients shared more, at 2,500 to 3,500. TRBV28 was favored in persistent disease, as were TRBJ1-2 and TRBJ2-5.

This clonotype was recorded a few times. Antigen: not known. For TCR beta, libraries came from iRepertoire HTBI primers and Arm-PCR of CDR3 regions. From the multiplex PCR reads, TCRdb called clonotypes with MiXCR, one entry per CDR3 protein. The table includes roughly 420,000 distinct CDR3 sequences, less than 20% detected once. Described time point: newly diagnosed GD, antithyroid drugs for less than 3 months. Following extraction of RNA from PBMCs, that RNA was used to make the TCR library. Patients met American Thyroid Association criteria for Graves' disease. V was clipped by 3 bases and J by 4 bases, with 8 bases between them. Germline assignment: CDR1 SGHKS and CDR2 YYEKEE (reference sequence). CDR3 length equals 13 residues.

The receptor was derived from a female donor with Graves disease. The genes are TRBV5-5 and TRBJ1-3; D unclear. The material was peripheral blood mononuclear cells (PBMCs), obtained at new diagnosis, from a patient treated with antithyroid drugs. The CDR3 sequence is CASSSFAGNTIYF. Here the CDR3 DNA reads TGTGCCAGCAGCTCTTTTGCCGGAAACACCATATATTTT.